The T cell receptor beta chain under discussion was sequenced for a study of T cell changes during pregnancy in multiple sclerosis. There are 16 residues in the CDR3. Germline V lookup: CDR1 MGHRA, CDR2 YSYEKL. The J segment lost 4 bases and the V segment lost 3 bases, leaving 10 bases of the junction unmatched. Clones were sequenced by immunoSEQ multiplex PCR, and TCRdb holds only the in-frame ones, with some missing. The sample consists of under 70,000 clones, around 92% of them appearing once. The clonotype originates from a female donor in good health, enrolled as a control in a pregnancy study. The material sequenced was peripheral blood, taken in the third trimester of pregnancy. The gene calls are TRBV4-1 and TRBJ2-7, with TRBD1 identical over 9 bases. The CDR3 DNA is TGCGCCAGCAGCCAGGAGGGGACAGGGCAAGTTTACGAGCAGTACTTC. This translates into CASSQEGTGQVYEQYF.